Below are 28 T cell receptor beta chains sequenced from a single sample in a study of TIL therapy for anti-PD-1-resistant metastatic lung cancer. Sequencing used immunoSEQ v3. This table comes from immunoSEQ multiplex PCR, and its TCRdb copy is limited to in-frame clones, with some not included. The sample holds about 9,400 clones, about 74% seen once. This sample's time point: pre-treatment sample, taken before nivolumab and TIL therapy. Pleural nodules or supraclavicular lymph nodes made up most of the excised metastases sampled. The sequencing here drew on tumor tissue, taken at baseline. These receptor sequences come from a person aged 25-85 years with non-small cell lung cancer.

This chain uses TRBV6-4 with TRBJ2-3; D unclear. Germline values: CDR1 MRHNA, CDR2 SNTAGT. The CDR3 length is 15 residues. V shed 0 bases and J shed 0 bases, with 7 bases lying between them. The CDR3, as DNA: TGTGCCAGCAGTGACTCGATGGAGAGCACAGATACGCAGTATTTT. Translated: CASSDSMESTDTQYF.

The J gene is TRBJ1-5, the V gene TRBV28, with TRBD1 identical over 10 bases. V lost 6 bases, J lost 7 bases, and 9 bases stayed unmatched. The germline V gene encodes CDR1 MDHEN and CDR2 SYDVKM. The CDR3 runs 15 residues. CDR3 region: CASSMGQGHLQPQHF. CDR3 sequence (DNA): TGTGCCAGCAGCATGGGACAGGGGCACTTACAGCCCCAGCATTTT.

The chain employs TRBV9 and TRBJ1-3, with D uncertain. V gave up 0 bases and J gave up 0 bases, with 7 bases separating them. Germline V CDR1 and CDR2: SGDLS, YYNGEE. CDR3 length equals 15 residues. DNA for the CDR3: TGTGCCAGCAGCGTAGGAGGAACCTCTGGAAACACCATATATTTT. It is translated as CASSVGGTSGNTIYF.

Here the CDR3 DNA reads TGCGCCAGCAGTGGGCAGGGGAATCAGCCCCAGCATTTT. Its translation: CASSGQGNQPQHF. V gene TRBV10-2 combines with J gene TRBJ1-5, with D tentatively TRBD1 (6 bases). From germline, CDR1 is WSHSY and CDR2 SAAADI. With 4 bases removed from V and 4 bases from J, the gap between germline ends came to 8 bases. This CDR3 is 13 amino acids long.

The chain is built from TRBV5-6 and TRBJ2-7, with a tentative D call TRBD1 (5 bases). V gave up 5 bases and J gave up 2 bases, with 14 bases separating them. The germline V gene has CDR1 SGHDT and CDR2 YYEEEE. This CDR3 has 14 residues. The DNA of the CDR3 is TGTGCCAGCAGTTATCGACAGAGAACCTACGAGCAGTACTTC. Translating it yields CASSYRQRTYEQYF.

This sequence joins TRBV5-4 and TRBJ2-7, with D perhaps matching TRBD1 (5 bases). The V gene lost 0 bases and the J gene lost 7 bases, with 11 bases spanning the gap. Germline lookup yields CDR1 SGHNT and CDR2 YYREEE (reference sequence). This CDR3 is built from 13 residues. CDR3 DNA: TGTGCCAGCAGCTTGGAGGGGTTGGGGGAGCAGTACTTC. Protein: CASSLEGLGEQYF.

The chain uses TRBV9 and TRBJ1-5; D ambiguous. The CDR3 extends over 15 amino acids. Per germline, CDR1 SGDLS and CDR2 YYNGEE. With 4 bases removed from V and 3 bases from J, the gap between germline ends came to 14 bases. This CDR3 is CASSPEGLDNQPQHF. CDR3 DNA sequence: TGTGCCAGCAGCCCGGAAGGGCTGGACAATCAGCCCCAGCATTTT.

This chain links TRBV6-5 with TRBJ2-3; D perhaps matches TRBD2 (6 bases). Germline V CDR1 and CDR2: MNHEY, SVGAGI. The length of the CDR3 is 14 residues. V shed 7 bases and J shed 3 bases, with 14 bases lying between them. DNA of the CDR3: TGTGCCAGCACAACCGATGGGGGGACAGATACGCAGTATTTT. It translates to CASTTDGGTDTQYF.

The rearrangement links TRBV4-3 to TRBJ2-3, with 10 nucleotides matching TRBD2. The CDR3 is 15 amino acids. V lost 5 bases, J lost 5 bases, and 7 bases stayed unmatched. Germline lookup yields CDR1 LGHNA and CDR2 YSLEER. The CDR3 spells CASSSPAGGGDTQYF. For the CDR3, the DNA is TGCGCCAGCAGCTCACCAGCGGGGGGGGGAGATACGCAGTATTTT.

The V and J genes are TRBV2 and TRBJ1-5, with a tentative D call TRBD1 (6 bases). The CDR3 sequence is 17 residues long. The germline gives CDR1 SNHLY, CDR2 FYNNEI. V was pared by 4 bases and J by 3 bases, with 19 bases between. CDR3: CASSAGAGASPNQPQHF. CDR3 sequence (DNA): TGTGCCAGCAGTGCTGGGGCAGGGGCTTCTCCCAATCAGCCCCAGCATTTT.

A few counts support this clone. This rearrangement joins TRBV10-3 to TRBJ1-2, with unresolved D. This CDR3 is built from 14 residues. CDR1 ENHRY and CDR2 SYGVKD come from the germline V gene. V lost 4 bases and J 3 bases, leaving 12 bases between the germline ends. In DNA, the CDR3 is TGTGCCATCAGTGTAAGTAAGGGCGACTATGGCTACACCTTC. Translation: CAISVSKGDYGYTF.

The chain links TRBV6-5 to TRBJ1-1; 7 nucleotides match TRBD1. Unmatched junction bases numbered 5, after V lost 5 bases and J lost 2 bases. Per germline, CDR1 MNHEY and CDR2 SVGAGI. The CDR3 is made up of 14 amino acids. CDR3 loop: CASSRRDSNTEAFF. The CDR3 nucleotides read TGTGCCAGCAGTCGTCGGGACAGCAACACTGAAGCTTTCTTT.

The chain joins TRBV5-1 to TRBJ1-1; D perhaps matches TRBD1 (6 bases). This CDR3 spans 15 amino acids. The V end was cut by 3 bases, the J end by 5 bases, with 17 bases between. Germline-derived CDR1 and CDR2 are SGHRS and YFSETQ. Here the CDR3 DNA reads TGCGCCAGCAGCTCTTGGAGGGGGGCTCTAACTGAAGCTTTCTTT. The encoded protein is CASSSWRGALTEAFF.

The CDR3 protein is CASSQEILRVSGGLGTQYF. DNA of the CDR3: TGTGCCAGCAGCCAAGAAATCCTCCGGGTTAGCGGGGGGTTGGGAACCCAGTACTTC. This chain uses TRBV4-2 with TRBJ2-5; the match to TRBD2 covers 10 bases. With 0 bases clipped from V and 8 bases from J, the junction kept 18 bases outside the gene matches. The germline V gene has CDR1 LGHNA and CDR2 YNFKEQ. The length of the CDR3 is 19 residues.

The rearrangement uses TRBV19 and TRBJ2-2, with 12 bases identical to TRBD2. This CDR3 has 18 residues. V lost 4 bases to trimming and J lost 0 bases; unmatched junction nucleotides: 6. Germline values: CDR1 LNHDA, CDR2 SQIVND (reference sequence). The CDR3 DNA reads as TGTGCCAGTAGTACCGGACTAGCGGGGACTACGAACACCGGGGAGCTGTTTTTT. This gives the protein CASSTGLAGTTNTGELFF.

The V gene is TRBV2, the J gene TRBJ1-5, with a tentative D call TRBD1 (6 bases). The germline V gene encodes CDR1 SNHLY and CDR2 FYNNEI. With 1 base removed from V and 4 bases from J, the gap between germline ends came to 11 bases. The CDR3 loop spans 15 amino acids. The chain's CDR3 is CASSEEETGNQPQHF. CDR3 DNA sequence: TGTGCCAGCAGTGAAGAGGAAACAGGGAATCAGCCCCAGCATTTT.

The rearrangement uses TRBV6-1 and TRBJ1-6, with TRBD1 as a possible D gene (5 bases). Germline CDR1 MNHNS, CDR2 SASEGT. The V and J ends lost 7 bases and 4 bases respectively, with 14 bases between them. The CDR3 consists of 15 residues. The CDR3 DNA reads TGTGCCAGCAATCGGGGCATTACTTATAATTCACCCCTCCACTTT. Amino acids: CASNRGITYNSPLHF.

The J gene is TRBJ2-5, the V gene TRBV7-8; D gene ambiguous. The germline CDR1 and CDR2 sequences are SGHVS and FQNEAQ. CDR3 length: 14 residues. Trimming stripped 2 bases from V and 3 bases from J, with 10 bases between. The chain's CDR3 is CASSLWADKETQYF. CDR3 DNA sequence: TGTGCCAGCAGCTTATGGGCGGATAAAGAGACCCAGTACTTC.

The rearrangement joins TRBV28 to TRBJ2-4, with 7 bases lining up with TRBD2. The length of the CDR3 is 16 residues. Germline assignment: CDR1 MDHEN and CDR2 SYDVKM. The V segment lost 8 bases and the J segment 0 bases; nucleotides outside the gene matches: 10. CDR3 region: CASLSGAARAKNIQYF. The CDR3 region has the DNA TGTGCCAGCTTAAGCGGGGCGGCTCGAGCCAAAAACATTCAGTACTTC.

V is TRBV6-9 and J is TRBJ1-5; D is ambiguous. CDR3 length: 13 amino acids. V shed 3 bases and J shed 4 bases, with 7 bases lying between them. Per the germline V gene, CDR1 is MNHGY and CDR2 is SVAAGI. Here the CDR3 reads CASSYSRNQPQHF. The CDR3 bases are TGTGCCAGCAGTTACTCCAGGAATCAGCCCCAGCATTTT.

As to this clone: The sample contains more than one DNA sequence encoding this CDR3. The rearrangement joins TRBV5-1 to TRBJ1-1; 7 bases fit TRBD1. CDR1 and CDR2 from the germline V gene are SGHRS and YFSETQ. There are 13 residues in the CDR3. V lost 1 base to trimming and J lost 5 bases; unmatched junction nucleotides: 2. Here the CDR3 reads CASSLTGETEAFF. Written as DNA, the CDR3 is TGCGCCAGCAGCTTGACAGGGGAGACTGAAGCTTTCTTT.

The rearrangement uses TRBV18 and TRBJ2-2, with D uncertain. Trimming removed 3 bases at V and 2 bases at J, with 7 bases between. The germline V gene encodes CDR1 KGHSH and CDR2 LQKENI. CDR3 length: 14 residues. The CDR3 coding sequence is TGTGCCAGCTCACCCGGCAGAAACACCGGGGAGCTGTTTTTT. This encodes CASSPGRNTGELFF. Full variable domain (outside the CDR3, taken from reference TRBV18 and TRBJ2-2): NAGVMQNPRHLVRRRGQEARLRCSPMKGHSHVYWYRQLPEEGLKFMVYLQKENIIDESGMPKERFSAEFPKEGPSILRIQQVVRGDSAAYFCASSPGRNTGELFFGEGSRLTVL.

The chain has TRBV9 and TRBJ2-2; no firm D call. Trimming left V 4 bases short and J 0 bases short, with 4 bases between. Germline V CDR1 and CDR2: SGDLS, YYNGEE. This CDR3 comprises 13 residues. CDR3 sequence reads: CASSPTNTGELFF. The DNA of the CDR3 is TGTGCCAGCAGCCCCACGAACACCGGGGAGCTGTTTTTT.

The chain has TRBV7-3 and TRBJ2-3; TRBD2 aligns across 9 bases. The CDR3 runs 16 residues. The germline CDR1 and CDR2 sequences are SGHTA and FQGTGA. V was pared by 5 bases and J by 10 bases, with 16 bases of the junction left unmatched. The CDR3: CASSPGGSGRPRAQYF. The DNA for the CDR3 is TGTGCCAGCAGCCCCGGGGGTAGCGGGAGACCTAGAGCGCAGTATTTT.

CDR3 protein: CASSPDRINSPLHF. DNA for the CDR3: TGTGCCAGCAGTCCGGACAGAATAAATTCACCCCTCCACTTT. The chain links TRBV6-5 to TRBJ1-6; maybe TRBD1 (6 bases). Looked up from germline, CDR1 is MNHEY and CDR2 is SVGAGI. This CDR3 spans 14 amino acids. Trimming removed 5 bases at V and 7 bases at J, with 12 bases between.

This clone has more than one count but fewer than ten. The chain couples TRBV7-8 to TRBJ1-6; D possibly corresponds to TRBD1 (5 bases). This CDR3 has 13 residues. CDR1 is SGHVS and CDR2 is FQNEAQ in the germline V gene. V lost 3 bases and J lost 9, with 9 bases in between. CDR3 region: CASSLTVVSPLHF. Here the CDR3 DNA reads TGTGCCAGCAGCTTGACAGTAGTTTCACCCCTCCACTTT.

J is TRBJ1-2 and V is TRBV4-3, with TRBD1 as a possible D gene (5 bases). Trimming shortened V by 3 bases and J by 6 bases, and 11 bases separated the two germline ends. Germline CDR1 and CDR2: LGHNA and YSLEER. The CDR3 is 13 residues long. CDR3 protein: CASSQGTSDGYTF. The CDR3 DNA follows: TGCGCCAGCAGCCAGGGGACGTCGGATGGCTACACCTTC.

The rearrangement joins TRBV11-2 to TRBJ1-1, with a weak D call TRBD1 (6 bases). Germline CDR1 reads SGHAT; CDR2 reads FQNNGV. Trimming shortened V by 2 bases and J by 0 bases, and 16 bases separated the two germline ends. The CDR3 covers 17 residues. The CDR3 sequence is CASSLWGGPGLNTEAFF. The CDR3 coding sequence is TGTGCCAGCAGCTTATGGGGGGGGCCAGGGTTGAACACTGAAGCTTTCTTT.